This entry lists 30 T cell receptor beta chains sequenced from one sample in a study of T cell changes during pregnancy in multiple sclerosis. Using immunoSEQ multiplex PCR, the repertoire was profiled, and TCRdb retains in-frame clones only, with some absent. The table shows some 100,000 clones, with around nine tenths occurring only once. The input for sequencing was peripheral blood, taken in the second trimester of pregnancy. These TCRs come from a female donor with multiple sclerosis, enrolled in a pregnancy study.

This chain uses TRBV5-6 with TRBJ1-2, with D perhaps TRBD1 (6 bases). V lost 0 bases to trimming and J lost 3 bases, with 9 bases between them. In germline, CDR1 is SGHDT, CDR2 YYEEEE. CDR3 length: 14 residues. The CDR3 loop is CASSLVGGYYGYTF. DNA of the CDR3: TGTGCCAGCAGCTTGGTAGGGGGATACTATGGCTACACCTTC. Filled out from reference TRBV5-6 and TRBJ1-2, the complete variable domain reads DAGVTQSPTHLIKTRGQQVTLRCSPKSGHDTVSWYQQALGQGPQFIFQYYEEEERQRGNFPDRFSGHQFPNYSSELNVNALLLGDSALYLCASSLVGGYYGYTFGSGTRLTVV.

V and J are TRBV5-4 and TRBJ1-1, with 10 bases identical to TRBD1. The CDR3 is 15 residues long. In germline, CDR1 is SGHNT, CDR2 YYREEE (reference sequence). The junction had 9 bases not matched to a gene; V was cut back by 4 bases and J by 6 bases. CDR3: CASSLGTGEPSEAFF. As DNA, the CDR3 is TGTGCCAGCAGCCTGGGGACAGGGGAGCCTTCTGAAGCTTTCTTT.

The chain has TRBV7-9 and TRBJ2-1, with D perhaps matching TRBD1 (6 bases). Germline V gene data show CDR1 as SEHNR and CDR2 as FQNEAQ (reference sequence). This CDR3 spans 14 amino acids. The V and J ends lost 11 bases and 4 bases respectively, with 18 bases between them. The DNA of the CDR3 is TGTGCCGGAGAGTGGACAGACCCTTACAATGAGCAGTTCTTC. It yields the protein CAGEWTDPYNEQFF.

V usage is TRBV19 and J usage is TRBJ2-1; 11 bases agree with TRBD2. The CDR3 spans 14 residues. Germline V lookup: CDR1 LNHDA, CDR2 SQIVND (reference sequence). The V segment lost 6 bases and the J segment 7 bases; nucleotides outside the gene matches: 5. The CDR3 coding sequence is TGTGCCAGTAGACTAGCGGGAGACGGAAATGAGCAGTTCTTC. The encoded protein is CASRLAGDGNEQFF.

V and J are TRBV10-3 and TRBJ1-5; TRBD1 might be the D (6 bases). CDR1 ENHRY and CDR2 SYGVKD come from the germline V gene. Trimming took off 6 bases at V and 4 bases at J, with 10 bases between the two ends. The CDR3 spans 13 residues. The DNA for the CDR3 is TGTGCCATCAGCGACAGGCCGAATCAGCCCCAGCATTTT. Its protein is CAISDRPNQPQHF.

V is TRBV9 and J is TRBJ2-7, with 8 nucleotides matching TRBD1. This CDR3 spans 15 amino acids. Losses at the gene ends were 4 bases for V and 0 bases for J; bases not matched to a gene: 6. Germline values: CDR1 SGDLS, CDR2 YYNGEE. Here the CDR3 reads CASSLGQGPSYEQYF. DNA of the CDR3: TGTGCCAGCAGCTTAGGACAGGGCCCCTCCTACGAGCAGTACTTC.

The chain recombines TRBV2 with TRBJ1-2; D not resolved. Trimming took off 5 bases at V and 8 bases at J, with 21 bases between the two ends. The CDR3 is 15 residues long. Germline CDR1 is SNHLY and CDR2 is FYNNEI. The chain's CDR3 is CASSREGGIFQGYTF. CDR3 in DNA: TGTGCCAGCAGTAGGGAGGGCGGGATCTTTCAGGGCTACACCTTC. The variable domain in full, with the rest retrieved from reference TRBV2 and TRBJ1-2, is EPEVTQTPSHQVTQMGQEVILRCVPISNHLYFYWYRQILGQKVEFLVSFYNNEISEKSEIFDDQFSVERPDGSNFTLKIRSTKLEDSAMYFCASSREGGIFQGYTFGSGTRLTVV.

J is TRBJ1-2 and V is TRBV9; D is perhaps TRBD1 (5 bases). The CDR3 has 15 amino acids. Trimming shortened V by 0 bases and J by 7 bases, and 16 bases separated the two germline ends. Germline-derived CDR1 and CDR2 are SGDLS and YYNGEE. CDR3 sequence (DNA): TGTGCCAGCAGCGTAGACGTGGGGCAGGTTGGTGGCTACACCTTC. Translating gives CASSVDVGQVGGYTF.

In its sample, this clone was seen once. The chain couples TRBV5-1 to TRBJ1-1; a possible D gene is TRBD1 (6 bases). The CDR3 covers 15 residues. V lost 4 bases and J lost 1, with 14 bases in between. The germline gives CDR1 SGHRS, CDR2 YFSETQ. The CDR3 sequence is CASSVGGARNTEAFF. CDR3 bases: TGCGCCAGCAGCGTTGGGGGGGCAAGGAACACTGAAGCTTTCTTT. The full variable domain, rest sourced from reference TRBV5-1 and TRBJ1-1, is KAGVTQTPRYLIKTRGQQVTLSCSPISGHRSVSWYQQTPGQGLQFLFEYFSETQRNKGNFPGRFSGRQFSNSRSEMNVSTLELGDSALYLCASSVGGARNTEAFFGQGTRLTVV.

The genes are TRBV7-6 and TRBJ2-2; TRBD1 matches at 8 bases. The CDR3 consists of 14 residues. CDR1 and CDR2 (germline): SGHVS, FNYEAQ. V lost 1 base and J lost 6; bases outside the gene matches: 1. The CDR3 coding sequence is TGTGCCAGCAGCTTAGAACAGGGGGCCGGGGAGCTGTTTTTT. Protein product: CASSLEQGAGELFF. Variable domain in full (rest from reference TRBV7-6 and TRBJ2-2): GAGVSQSPRYKVTKRGQDVALRCDPISGHVSLYWYRQALGQGPEFLTYFNYEAQQDKSGLPNDRFSAERPEGSISTLTIQRTEQRDSAMYRCASSLEQGAGELFFGEGSRLTVL.

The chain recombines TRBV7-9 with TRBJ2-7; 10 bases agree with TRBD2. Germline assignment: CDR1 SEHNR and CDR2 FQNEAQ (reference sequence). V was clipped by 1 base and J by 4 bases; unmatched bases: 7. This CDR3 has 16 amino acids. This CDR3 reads CASSLGRTSGEYEQYF. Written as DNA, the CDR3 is TGTGCCAGCAGCTTAGGCCGAACTAGCGGGGAATACGAGCAGTACTTC.

Written as DNA, the CDR3 is TGTGCCAGCAGTTTAGTGGCGGAGAGGGAGACCCAGTACTTC. Translation: CASSLVAERETQYF. The J gene is TRBJ2-5, the V gene TRBV27; unclear D gene. CDR3 length: 14 residues. Germline V gene sequence: CDR1 MNHEY, CDR2 SMNVEV (reference sequence). Trimming took off 2 bases at V and 5 bases at J, with 12 bases between the two ends.

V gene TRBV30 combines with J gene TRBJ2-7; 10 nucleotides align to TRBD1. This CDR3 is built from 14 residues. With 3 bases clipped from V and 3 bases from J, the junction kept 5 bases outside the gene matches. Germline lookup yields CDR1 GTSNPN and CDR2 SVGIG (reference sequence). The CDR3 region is CAWSRDRGRYEQYF. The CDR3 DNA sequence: TGTGCCTGGAGCCGGGACAGGGGTCGCTACGAGCAGTACTTC.

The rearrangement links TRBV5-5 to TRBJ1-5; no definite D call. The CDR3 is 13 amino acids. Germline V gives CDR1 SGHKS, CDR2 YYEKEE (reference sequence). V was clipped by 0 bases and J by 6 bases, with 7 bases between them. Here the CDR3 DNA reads TGTGCCAGCAGCTTGGTGGTGGCTCAGCCCCAGCATTTT. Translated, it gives CASSLVVAQPQHF.

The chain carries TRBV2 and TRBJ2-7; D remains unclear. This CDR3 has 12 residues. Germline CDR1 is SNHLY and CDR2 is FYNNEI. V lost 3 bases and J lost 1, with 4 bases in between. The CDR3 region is CASSEESYEQYF. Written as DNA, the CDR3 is TGTGCCAGCAGTGAGGAGTCCTACGAGCAGTACTTC.

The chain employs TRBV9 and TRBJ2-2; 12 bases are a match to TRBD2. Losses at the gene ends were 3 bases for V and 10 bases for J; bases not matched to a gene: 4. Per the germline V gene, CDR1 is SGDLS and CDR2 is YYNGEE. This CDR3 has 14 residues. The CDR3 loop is CASSASGGASELFF. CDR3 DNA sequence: TGTGCCAGCAGCGCTAGCGGGGGGGCCTCGGAGCTGTTTTTT.

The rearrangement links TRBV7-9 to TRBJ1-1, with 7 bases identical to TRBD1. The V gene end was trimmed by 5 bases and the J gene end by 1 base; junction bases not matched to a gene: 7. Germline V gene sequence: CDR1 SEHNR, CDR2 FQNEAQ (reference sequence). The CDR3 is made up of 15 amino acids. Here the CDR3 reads CASSRARGANTEAFF. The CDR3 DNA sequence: TGTGCCAGCAGCCGAGCCAGGGGGGCGAACACTGAAGCTTTCTTT.

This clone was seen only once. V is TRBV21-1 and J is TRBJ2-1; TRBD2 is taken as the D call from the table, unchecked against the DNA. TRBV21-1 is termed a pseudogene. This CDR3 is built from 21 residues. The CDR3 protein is CASSKAGGLGRQGSSYNEQFF. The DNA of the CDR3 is TGTGCCAGCAGCAAAGCAGGGGGACTAGGAAGACAAGGGAGCTCCTACAATGAGCAGTTCTTC.

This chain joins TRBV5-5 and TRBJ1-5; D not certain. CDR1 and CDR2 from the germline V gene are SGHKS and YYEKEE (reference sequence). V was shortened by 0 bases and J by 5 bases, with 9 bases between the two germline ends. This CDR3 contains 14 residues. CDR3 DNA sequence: TGTGCCAGCAGCTTGGGGGTCGGGGATCAGCCCCAGCATTTT. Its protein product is CASSLGVGDQPQHF.

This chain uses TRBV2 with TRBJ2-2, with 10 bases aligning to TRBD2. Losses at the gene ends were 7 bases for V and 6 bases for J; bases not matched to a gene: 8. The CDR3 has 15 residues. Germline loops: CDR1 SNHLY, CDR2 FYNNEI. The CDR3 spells CASKGPSGSPGELFF. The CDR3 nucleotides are TGTGCCAGCAAAGGTCCTAGCGGGAGCCCCGGGGAGCTGTTTTTT.

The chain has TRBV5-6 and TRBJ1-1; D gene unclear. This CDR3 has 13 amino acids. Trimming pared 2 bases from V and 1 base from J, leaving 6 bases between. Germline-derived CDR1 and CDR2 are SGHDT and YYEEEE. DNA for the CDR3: TGTGCCAGCAGCTTTGCGGGGAACACTGAAGCTTTCTTT. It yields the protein CASSFAGNTEAFF.

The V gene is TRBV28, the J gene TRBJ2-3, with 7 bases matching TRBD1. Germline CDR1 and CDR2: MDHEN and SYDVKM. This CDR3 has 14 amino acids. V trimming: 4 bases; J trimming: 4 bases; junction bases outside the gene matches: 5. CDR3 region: CASSYRGMSDTQYF. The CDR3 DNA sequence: TGTGCCAGCAGTTACAGGGGTATGTCAGATACGCAGTATTTT.

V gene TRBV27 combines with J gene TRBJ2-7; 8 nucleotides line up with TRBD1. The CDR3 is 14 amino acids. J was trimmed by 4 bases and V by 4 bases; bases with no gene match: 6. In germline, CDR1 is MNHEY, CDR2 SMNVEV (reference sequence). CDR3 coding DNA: TGTGCCAGCAGTTCGACAGGGGTATTTTACGAGCAGTACTTC. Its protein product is CASSSTGVFYEQYF.

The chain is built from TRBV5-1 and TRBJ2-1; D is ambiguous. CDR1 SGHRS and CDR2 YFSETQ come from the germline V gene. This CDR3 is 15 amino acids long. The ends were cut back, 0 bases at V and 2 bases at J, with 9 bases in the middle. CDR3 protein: CASSLDGSAYNEQFF. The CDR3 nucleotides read TGCGCCAGCAGCTTGGACGGGTCAGCCTACAATGAGCAGTTCTTC.

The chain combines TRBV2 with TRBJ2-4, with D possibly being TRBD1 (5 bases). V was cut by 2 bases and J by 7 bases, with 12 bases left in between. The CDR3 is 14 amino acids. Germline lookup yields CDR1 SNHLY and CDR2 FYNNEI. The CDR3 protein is CASSEKDKSNIQYF. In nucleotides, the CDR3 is TGTGCCAGCAGTGAAAAGGACAAGTCGAACATTCAGTACTTC. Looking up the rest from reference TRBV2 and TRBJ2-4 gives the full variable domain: EPEVTQTPSHQVTQMGQEVILRCVPISNHLYFYWYRQILGQKVEFLVSFYNNEISEKSEIFDDQFSVERPDGSNFTLKIRSTKLEDSAMYFCASSEKDKSNIQYFGAGTRLSVL.

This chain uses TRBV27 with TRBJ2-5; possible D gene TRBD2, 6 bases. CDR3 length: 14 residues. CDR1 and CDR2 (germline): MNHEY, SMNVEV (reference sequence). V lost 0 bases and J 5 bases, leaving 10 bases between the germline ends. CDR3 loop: CASSLSGAGETQYF. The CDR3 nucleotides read TGTGCCAGCAGTTTATCCGGGGCGGGGGAGACCCAGTACTTC.

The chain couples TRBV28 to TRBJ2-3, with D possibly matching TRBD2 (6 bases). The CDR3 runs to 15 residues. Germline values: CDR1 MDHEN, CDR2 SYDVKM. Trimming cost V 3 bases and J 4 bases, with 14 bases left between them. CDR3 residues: CASSFTAGRADTQYF. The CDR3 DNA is TGTGCCAGCAGTTTTACGGCGGGACGGGCAGATACGCAGTATTTT.

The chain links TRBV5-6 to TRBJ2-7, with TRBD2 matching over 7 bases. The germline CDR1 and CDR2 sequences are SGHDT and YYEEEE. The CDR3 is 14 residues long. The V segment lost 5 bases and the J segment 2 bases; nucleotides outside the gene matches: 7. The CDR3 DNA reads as TGTGCCAGCAGGCCAGCCGGGGGGACCTACGAGCAGTACTTC. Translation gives CASRPAGGTYEQYF.

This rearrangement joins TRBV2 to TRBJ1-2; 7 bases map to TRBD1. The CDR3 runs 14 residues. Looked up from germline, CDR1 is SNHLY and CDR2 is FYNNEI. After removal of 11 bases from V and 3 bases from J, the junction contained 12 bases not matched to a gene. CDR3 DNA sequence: TGTGCCGCCACCCATACCGACAGGGACTATGGCTACACCTTC. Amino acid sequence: CAATHTDRDYGYTF.

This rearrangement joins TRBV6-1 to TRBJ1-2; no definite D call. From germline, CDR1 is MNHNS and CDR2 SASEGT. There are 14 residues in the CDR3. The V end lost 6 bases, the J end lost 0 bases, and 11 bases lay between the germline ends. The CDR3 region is CASSLQVANYGYTF. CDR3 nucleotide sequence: TGTGCCAGCAGCTTACAAGTCGCTAACTATGGCTACACCTTC.